This T cell receptor (beta chain) was recovered during a study of blood T cell repertoires in COVID-19. Across the study: Samples came from the United States, Italy and Spain, spanning acute and convalescent COVID-19. In each case, the material was cDNA or gDNA derived from T cells, B-cell-depleted T cells, or PBMCs.

This clone was seen a handful of times. The CDR3 is made up of 13 amino acids. Germline V gives CDR1 SEHNR, CDR2 FQNEAQ (reference sequence). V lost 1 base, J lost 5 bases, and 8 bases lay in between. In the study's own analysis: Reference gene primer amplification gave nucleated cell count estimates. Produced via immunoSEQ multiplex PCR; TCRdb's table is partial and in-frame only. V and J calls and clone size are given by that table; D and trimming were obtained from the DNA. The repertoire holds about 110,000 clones, with around 81% as singletons. The chain joins TRBV7-9 to TRBJ1-2; the D is unclear. This clonotype originated in a human donor in a cohort sampled during active or convalescent COVID-19. Sequenced input: peripheral blood. CDR3 loop: CASSLGVGYGYTF. As DNA, the CDR3 is TGTGCCAGCAGCTTAGGAGTCGGTTATGGCTACACCTTC.